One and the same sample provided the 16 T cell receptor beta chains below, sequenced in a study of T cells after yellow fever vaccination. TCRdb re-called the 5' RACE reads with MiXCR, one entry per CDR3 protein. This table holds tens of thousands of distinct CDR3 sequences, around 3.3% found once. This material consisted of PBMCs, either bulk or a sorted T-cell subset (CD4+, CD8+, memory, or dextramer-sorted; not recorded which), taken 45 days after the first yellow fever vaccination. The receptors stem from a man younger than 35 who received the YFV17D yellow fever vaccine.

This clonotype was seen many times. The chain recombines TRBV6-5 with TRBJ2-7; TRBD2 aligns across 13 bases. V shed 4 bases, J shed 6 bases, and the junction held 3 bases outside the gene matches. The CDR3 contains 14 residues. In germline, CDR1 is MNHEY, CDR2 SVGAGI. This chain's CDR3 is CASSSTSGGVEQYF. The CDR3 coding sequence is TGTGCCAGCAGTTCTACTAGCGGGGGGGTCGAGCAGTACTTC.

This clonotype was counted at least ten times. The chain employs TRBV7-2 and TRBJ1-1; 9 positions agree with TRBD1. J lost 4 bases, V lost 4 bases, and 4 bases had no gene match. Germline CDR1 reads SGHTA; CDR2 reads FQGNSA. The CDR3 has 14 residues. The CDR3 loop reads CASSSTGGLTEAFF. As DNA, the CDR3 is TGTGCCAGCAGCTCAACAGGGGGCCTCACTGAAGCTTTCTTT.

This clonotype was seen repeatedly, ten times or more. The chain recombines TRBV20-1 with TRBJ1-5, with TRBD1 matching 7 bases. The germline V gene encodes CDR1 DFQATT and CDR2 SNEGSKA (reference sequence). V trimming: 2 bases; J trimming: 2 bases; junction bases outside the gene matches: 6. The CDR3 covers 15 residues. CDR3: CSARKGAARNQPQHF. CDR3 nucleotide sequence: TGCAGTGCTAGAAAGGGGGCGGCGCGCAATCAGCCCCAGCATTTT.

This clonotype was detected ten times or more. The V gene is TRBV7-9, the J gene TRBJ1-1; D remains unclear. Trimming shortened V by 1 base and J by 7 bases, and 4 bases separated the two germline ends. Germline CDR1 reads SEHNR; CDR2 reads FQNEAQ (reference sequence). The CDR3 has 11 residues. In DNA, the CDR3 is TGTGCCAGCAGCTTAGTGGATGAAGCTTTCTTT. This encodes CASSLVDEAFF.

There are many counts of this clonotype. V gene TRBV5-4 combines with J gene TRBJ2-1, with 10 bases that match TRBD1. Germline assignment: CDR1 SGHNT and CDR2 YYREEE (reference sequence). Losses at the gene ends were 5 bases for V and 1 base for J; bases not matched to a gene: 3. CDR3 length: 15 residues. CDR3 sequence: CASRKDRGSYNEQFF. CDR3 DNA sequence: TGTGCCAGCAGAAAGGACAGGGGGTCCTACAATGAGCAGTTCTTC.

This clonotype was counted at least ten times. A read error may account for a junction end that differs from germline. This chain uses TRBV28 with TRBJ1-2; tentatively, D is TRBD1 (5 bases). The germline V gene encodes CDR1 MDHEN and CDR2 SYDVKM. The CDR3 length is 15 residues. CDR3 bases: TGTGCCAGCAGTTGGGCAGGGCTGGCTAACTATGTCTACACCTTC. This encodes CASSWAGLANYVYTF.

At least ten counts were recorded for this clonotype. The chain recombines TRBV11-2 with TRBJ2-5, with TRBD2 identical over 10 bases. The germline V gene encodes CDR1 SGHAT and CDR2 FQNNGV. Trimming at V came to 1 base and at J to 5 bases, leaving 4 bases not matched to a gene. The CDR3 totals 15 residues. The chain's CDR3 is CASSLGLAGVETQYF. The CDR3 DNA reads TGTGCCAGCAGCTTAGGCCTAGCGGGGGTGGAGACCCAGTACTTC.

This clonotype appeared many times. The CDR3 reads CSARDPGQGFGDGYTF. The CDR3 DNA reads TGCAGTGCTAGAGATCCAGGACAGGGGTTCGGGGATGGCTACACCTTC. The chain combines TRBV20-1 with TRBJ1-2; TRBD1 agrees at 9 bases. Germline V CDR1 and CDR2: DFQATT, SNEGSKA (reference sequence). This CDR3 is 16 amino acids long. V lost 0 bases, J lost 6 bases, and 11 bases stayed unmatched.

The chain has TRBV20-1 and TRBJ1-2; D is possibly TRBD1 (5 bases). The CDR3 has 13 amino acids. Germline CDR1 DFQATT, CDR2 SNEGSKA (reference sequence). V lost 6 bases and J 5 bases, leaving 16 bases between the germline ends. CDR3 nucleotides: TGCAGTGCCACTGGGGGGGGAAAGTATGGCTACACCTTC. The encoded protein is CSATGGGKYGYTF.

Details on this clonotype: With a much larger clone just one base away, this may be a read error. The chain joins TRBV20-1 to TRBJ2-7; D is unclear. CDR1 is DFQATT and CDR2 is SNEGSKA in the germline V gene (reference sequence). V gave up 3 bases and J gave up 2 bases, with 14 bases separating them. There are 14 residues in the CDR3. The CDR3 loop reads CSASWVGTPYEQYF. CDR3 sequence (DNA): TGCAGTGCTAGTTGGGTGGGAACCCCCTACGAGCAGTACTTC.

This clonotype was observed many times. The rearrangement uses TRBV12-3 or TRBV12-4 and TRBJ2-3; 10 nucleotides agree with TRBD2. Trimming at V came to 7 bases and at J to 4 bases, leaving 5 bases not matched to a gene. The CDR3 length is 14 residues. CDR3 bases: TGTGCCAGCACCGAGGGACTAGCGTCAGATACGCAGTATTTT. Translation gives CASTEGLASDTQYF.

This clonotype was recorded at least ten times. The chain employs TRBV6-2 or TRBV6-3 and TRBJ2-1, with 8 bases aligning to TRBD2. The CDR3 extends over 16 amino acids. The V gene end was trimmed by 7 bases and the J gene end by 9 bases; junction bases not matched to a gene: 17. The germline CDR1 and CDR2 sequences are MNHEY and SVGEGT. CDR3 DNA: TGTGCCAGCACCCCCTCCCACGGGACGGGGGGGGCTGAGCAGTTCTTC. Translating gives CASTPSHGTGGAEQFF.

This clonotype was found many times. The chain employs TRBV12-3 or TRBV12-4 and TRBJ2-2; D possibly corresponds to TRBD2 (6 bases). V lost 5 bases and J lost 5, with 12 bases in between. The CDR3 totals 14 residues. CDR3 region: CASSPGTATGELFF. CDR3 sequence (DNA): TGTGCCAGCAGTCCCGGGACTGCTACCGGGGAGCTGTTTTTT.

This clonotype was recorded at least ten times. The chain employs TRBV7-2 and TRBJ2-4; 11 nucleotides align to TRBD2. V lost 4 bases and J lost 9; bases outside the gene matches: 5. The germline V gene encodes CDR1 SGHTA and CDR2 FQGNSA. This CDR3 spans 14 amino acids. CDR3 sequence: CASSSTSGGRIQYF. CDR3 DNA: TGTGCCAGCAGCTCCACTAGCGGGGGCCGCATTCAGTACTTC.

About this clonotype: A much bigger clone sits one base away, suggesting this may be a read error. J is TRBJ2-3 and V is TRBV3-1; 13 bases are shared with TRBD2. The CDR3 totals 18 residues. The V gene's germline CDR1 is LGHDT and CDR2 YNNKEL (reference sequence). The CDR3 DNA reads TGTACCAGCAGCACTACTAGCGGGGGGGCCGTTATCACAGATACGCAGTATTTT. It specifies CTSSTTSGGAVITDTQYF.

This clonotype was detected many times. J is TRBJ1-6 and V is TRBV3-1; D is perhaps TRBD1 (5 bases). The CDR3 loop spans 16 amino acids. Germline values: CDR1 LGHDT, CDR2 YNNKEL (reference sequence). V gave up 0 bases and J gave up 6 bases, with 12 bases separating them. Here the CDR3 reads CASSQDRAFRNSPLHF. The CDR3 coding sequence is TGTGCCAGCAGCCAAGACAGGGCTTTCCGTAATTCACCCCTCCACTTT.